What follows describes a single T cell receptor beta chain. This clone has only one observation. Its antigen remains unidentified. Base qualities are not at hand, and no much larger clone is one base apart. TCRbeta CDR3 regions were amplified from genomic DNA using the immunoSEQ Assay, a bias-controlled multiplex PCR. In the source study's methods: The number of nucleated cells in each sample was estimated from the amplification of reference gene primers within the assay. Sequence reads were collapsed and filtered to measure the absolute abundance of every unique TCRbeta CDR3 rearrangement. For each sample, productive Simpson clonality was calculated as the square root of Simpson's diversity index over productive rearrangements. TCRdb re-hosts the immuneACCESS table, in-frame sequences only. Its copies lack some clones; in the studies checked, an unresolved V gene accounts for under half of them, and the cause for the rest is not known. That table supplies the V and J calls and clone size; D and trimming were determined from the DNA. A total of 400,000 or so clones appear in this sample, approximately 88% of them only once. Roughly 2% of the sample lies in the top ten.

This entry belongs to a study of blood T cell repertoires in COVID-19 (dated by TCRdb to the early 2020s). Regarding the research as a whole: Collaborator samples came from the United States, Italy and Spain and covered acute and convalescent phases of COVID-19. The prospective study material was composed of cDNA or gDNA derived from T cells, B-cell-depleted T cells, or PBMCs. Subjects who had been exposed to COVID-19, were actively infected with it, or had recovered from it provided the deeply sampled blood TCRbeta repertoires that made up the dataset. The repertoires were released in a freely available public database intended as a resource for research on the immune response to SARS-CoV-2. Samples were obtained from the ongoing ImmuneRACE study (first 160 participants) and from over 1,000 subjects provided by 6 global collaborators. A de-identified subject ID, COVID-19 status, age in years and sex were almost always included in the sample metadata. Where available, HLA class I and class II types were obtained from metadata supplied by the sample provider rather than from assay-based typing. General study outcomes and caveats: How much clinical and demographic metadata was included differed by source and by participant, and the metadata was provided uncurated.

Enrolling through a virtual design, the prospective study's participants ranged in age from roughly 18 to 90 years and lived across more than 20 United States geographic areas. In the prospective study, cohorts were assigned on the basis of participant-reported clinical history obtained from a screening survey and a study questionnaire. In the prospective study, whole blood, serum and a nasopharyngeal or oropharyngeal swab were collected from each participant by mobile phlebotomists. Over an approximately 2-month period, participants in the prospective study had the option of providing additional blood draws and questionnaires. Prospective study blood samples were shipped either frozen or at room temperature before DNA extraction. Per the germline V gene (reference sequence), SGHNT is the CDR1 and YYREEE is the CDR2. V is pruned by 4 bases and J by 1 base, leaving 8 bases of the junction without a gene match. From the cysteine up to the phenylalanine, the CDR3 has a length of 16 residues. Solely the CDR3 DNA is kept, with 48 bases framed from the first base.

The rearrangement combines TRBV5-4 with TRBJ2-5, with 9 central nucleotides matching TRBD2. Sequences were obtained from PBMCs or T cells enriched from blood (not recorded which). The sequence was obtained from a woman aged 40 to 50 with acute COVID-19. The nucleotide sequence reads as follows: TGTGCCAGCAGCCCCGGGCGGGGGGGGAGCCAAGAGACCCAGTACTTC. It translates as CASSPGRGGSQETQYF.